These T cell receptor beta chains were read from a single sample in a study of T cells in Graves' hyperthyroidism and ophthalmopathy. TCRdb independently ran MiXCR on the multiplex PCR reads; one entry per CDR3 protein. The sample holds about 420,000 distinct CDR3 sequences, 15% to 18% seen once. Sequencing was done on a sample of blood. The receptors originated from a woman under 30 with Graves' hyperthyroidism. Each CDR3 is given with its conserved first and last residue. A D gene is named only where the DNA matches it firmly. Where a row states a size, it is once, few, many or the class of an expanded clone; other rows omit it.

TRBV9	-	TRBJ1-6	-	CASSVDPGDSPLHF	TGTGCCAGCAGCGTAGATCCGGGAGATTCACCCCTCCACTTT
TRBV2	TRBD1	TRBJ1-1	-	CASRTGTPNTEAFF	TGTGCCAGCCGGACAGGGACCCCGAACACTGAAGCTTTCTTT
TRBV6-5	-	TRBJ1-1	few	CASSYSMAAAEAFF	TGTGCCAGCAGTTACTCGATGGCAGCTGCTGAAGCTTTCTTT
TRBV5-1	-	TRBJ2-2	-	CASSLEWGALGGELFF	TGCGCCAGCAGCTTGGAATGGGGGGCGCTCGGCGGGGAGCTGTTTTTT
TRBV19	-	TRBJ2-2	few	CASSKQTGNTGELFF	TGTGCCAGTAGTAAACAGACCGGGAACACCGGGGAGCTGTTTTTT
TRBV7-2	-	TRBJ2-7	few	CASSLKASIEQYF	TGTGCCAGCAGCTTGAAGGCCTCCATCGAGCAGTACTTC
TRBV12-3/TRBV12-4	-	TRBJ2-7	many	CASSPAGQYYEQYF	TGTGCCAGCAGCCCGGCGGGACAGTACTACGAGCAGTACTTC
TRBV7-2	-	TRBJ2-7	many	CASRRDSGYEQYF	TGTGCCAGCAGAAGGGACTCCGGCTACGAGCAGTACTTC
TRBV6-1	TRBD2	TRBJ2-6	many	CASSQSGRAAGANVLTF	TGTGCCAGCAGCCAGAGCGGGAGGGCCGCTGGGGCCAACGTCCTGACTTTC
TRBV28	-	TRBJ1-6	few	CASSFEQGENSPLHF	TGTGCCAGCAGTTTCGAACAGGGTGAGAATTCACCCCTCCACTTT
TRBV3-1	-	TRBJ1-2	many	CASSQEGPGYTF	TGTGCCAGCAGCCAAGAGGGGCCAGGCTACACCTTC
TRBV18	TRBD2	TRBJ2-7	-	CASSLGSGIRSYEQYF	TGTGCCAGCTCATTAGGTAGCGGGATTCGCTCCTACGAGCAGTACTTC
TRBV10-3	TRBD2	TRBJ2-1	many	CAISEELAGYNEQFF	TGTGCCATCAGTGAGGAACTAGCGGGCTACAATGAGCAGTTCTTC
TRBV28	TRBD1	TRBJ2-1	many	CASSSGGYTYNEQFF	TGTGCCAGCAGTTCAGGGGGCTATACCTACAATGAGCAGTTCTTC
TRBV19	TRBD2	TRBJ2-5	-	CASSIFIAASGETQYF	TGTGCCAGTAGTATATTTATCGCGGCTAGCGGAGAGACCCAGTACTTC
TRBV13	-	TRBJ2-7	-	CASSLRGTPEQYF	TGTGCCAGCAGCTTAAGGGGGACCCCGGAGCAGTACTTC
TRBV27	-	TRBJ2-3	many	CASSPGAGVTDTQYF	TGTGCCAGCAGTCCGGGGGCGGGAGTAACAGATACGCAGTATTTT
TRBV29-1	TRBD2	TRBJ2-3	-	CSVEGGGEAGDNTDTQYF	TGCAGCGTTGAAGGCGGGGGAGAAGCGGGAGATAACACAGATACGCAGTATTTT
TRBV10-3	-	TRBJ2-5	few	CAISEGSVAQETQYF	TGTGCCATCAGTGAGGGGTCAGTAGCCCAAGAGACCCAGTACTTC
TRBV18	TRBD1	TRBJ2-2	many	CASSHRGRGSRGELFF	TGTGCCAGCTCACATCGTGGCAGGGGGTCGCGCGGGGAGCTGTTTTTT
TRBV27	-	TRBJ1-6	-	CASSTPQGFGSPLHF	TGTGCCAGCAGTACGCCTCAGGGGTTTGGGTCACCCCTCCACTTT
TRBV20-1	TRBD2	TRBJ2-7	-	CSASDSGRTDEQYF	TGCAGTGCTAGTGATAGCGGGAGGACCGACGAGCAGTACTTC
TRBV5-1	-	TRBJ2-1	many	CASSLGGISNEQFF	TGCGCCAGCAGCTTGGGTGGGATATCGAATGAGCAGTTCTTC
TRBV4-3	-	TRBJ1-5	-	CASSQTPPTDGLNQPQHF	TGCGCCAGCAGCCAAACCCCTCCTACGGACGGACTCAATCAGCCCCAGCATTTT
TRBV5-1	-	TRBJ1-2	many	CASSLGAGKIGYTF	TGCGCCAGCAGCTTGGGGGCAGGGAAGATTGGCTACACCTTC
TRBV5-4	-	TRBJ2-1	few	CASSLLGEVEQFF	TGTGCCAGCAGCTTGCTAGGTGAAGTTGAGCAGTTCTTC
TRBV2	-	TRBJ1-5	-	CASSEIQPYSNQPQHF	TGTGCCAGCAGTGAAATACAGCCCTATAGCAATCAGCCCCAGCATTTT
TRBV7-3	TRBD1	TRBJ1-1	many	CASSLSSTGAHTEAFF	TGTGCCAGCAGCTTATCATCAACAGGGGCCCACACTGAAGCTTTCTTT
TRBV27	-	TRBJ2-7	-	CASSGRPAGGGEQYF	TGTGCCAGCAGTGGCCGCCCAGCGGGCGGAGGCGAGCAGTACTTC
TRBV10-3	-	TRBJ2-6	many	CAISEVRAGANVLTF	TGTGCCATCAGTGAAGTCAGGGCTGGGGCCAACGTCCTGACTTTC
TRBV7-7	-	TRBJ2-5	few	CASSRTTGVYF	TGTGCTAGCAGCCGGACAACTGGTGTCTACTTC
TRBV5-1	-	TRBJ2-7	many	CASSFGSWVYEQYF	TGCGCCAGCAGCTTCGGCTCTTGGGTCTACGAGCAGTACTTC
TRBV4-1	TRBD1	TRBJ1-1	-	CASSQVQGHTEAFF	TGCGCCAGCAGCCAAGTACAGGGGCACACTGAAGCTTTCTTT
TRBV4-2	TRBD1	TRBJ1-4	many	CASSPTYRGQGEKLFF	TGTGCCAGCAGCCCGACTTACAGGGGGCAGGGGGAAAAACTGTTTTTT
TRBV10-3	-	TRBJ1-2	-	CAISEVAGRDGYTF	TGTGCCATCAGTGAGGTGGCAGGGAGGGATGGCTACACCTTC
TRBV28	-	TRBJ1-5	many	CASSHSVGGGQPQHF	TGTGCCAGCAGCCATTCCGTGGGGGGCGGTCAGCCCCAGCATTTT
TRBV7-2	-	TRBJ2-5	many	CASSLDLAQWETQYF	TGTGCCAGCAGCTTAGATCTAGCGCAGTGGGAGACCCAGTACTTC
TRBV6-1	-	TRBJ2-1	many	CASSEGPPISSYNEQFF	TGTGCCAGCAGTGAAGGTCCCCCGATAAGCTCCTACAATGAGCAGTTCTTC
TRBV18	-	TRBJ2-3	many	CASSPRRGKATDTQYF	TGTGCCAGCTCACCCCGACGGGGGAAGGCCACAGATACGCAGTATTTT
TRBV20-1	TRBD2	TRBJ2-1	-	CSALPILAGGQEQFF	TGCAGTGCCCTCCCGATTCTAGCGGGAGGGCAAGAGCAGTTCTTC